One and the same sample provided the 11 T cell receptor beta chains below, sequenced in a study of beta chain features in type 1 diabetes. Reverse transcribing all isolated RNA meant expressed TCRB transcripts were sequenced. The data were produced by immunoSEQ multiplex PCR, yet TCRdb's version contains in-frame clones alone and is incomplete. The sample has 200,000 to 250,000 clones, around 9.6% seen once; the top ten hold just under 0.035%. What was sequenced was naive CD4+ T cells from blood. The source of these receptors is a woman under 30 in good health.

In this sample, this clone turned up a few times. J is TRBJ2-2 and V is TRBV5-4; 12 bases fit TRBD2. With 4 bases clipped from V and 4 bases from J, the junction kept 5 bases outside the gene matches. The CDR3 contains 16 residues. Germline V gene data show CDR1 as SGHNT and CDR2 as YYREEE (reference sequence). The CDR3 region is CASSHGTSGFTGELFF. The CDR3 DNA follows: TGTGCCAGCAGCCACGGGACTAGCGGGTTCACCGGGGAGCTGTTTTTT.

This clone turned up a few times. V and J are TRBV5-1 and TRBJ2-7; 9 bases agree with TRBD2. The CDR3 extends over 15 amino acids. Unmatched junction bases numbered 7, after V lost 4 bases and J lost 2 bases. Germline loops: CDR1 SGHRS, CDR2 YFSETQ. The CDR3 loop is CASSRSGSRAYEQYF. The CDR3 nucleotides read TGCGCCAGCAGCCGTAGCGGGAGCCGTGCCTACGAGCAGTACTTC.

The CDR3, as DNA: TGCAGCGTTGATCGGCCCCTCGGGGACTATGGCTACACCTTC. Translating gives CSVDRPLGDYGYTF. This chain connects TRBV29-1 to TRBJ1-2; D gene uncertain. V lost 3 bases and J lost 3, with 14 bases in between. Germline loops: CDR1 SQVTM, CDR2 ANQGSEA. This CDR3 region has 14 residues.

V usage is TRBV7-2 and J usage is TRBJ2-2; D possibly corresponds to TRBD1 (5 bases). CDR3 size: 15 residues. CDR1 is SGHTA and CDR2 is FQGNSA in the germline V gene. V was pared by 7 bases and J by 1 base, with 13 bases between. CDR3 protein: CASNPIQGNTGELFF. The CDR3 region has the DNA TGTGCCAGCAACCCAATTCAGGGGAACACCGGGGAGCTGTTTTTT.

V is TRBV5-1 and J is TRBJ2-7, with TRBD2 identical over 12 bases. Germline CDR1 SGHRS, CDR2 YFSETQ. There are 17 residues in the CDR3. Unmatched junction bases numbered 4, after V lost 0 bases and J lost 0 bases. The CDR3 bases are TGCGCCAGCAGCTTGGTCCCACTAGCGGGGGGCTCCTACGAGCAGTACTTC. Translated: CASSLVPLAGGSYEQYF.

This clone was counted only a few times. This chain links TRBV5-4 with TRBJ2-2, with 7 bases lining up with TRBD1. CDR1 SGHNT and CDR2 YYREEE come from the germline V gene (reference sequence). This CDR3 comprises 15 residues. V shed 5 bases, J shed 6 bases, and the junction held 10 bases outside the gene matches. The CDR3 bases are TGTGCCAGCAGACTGACCGGGACAGACCCCGGGGAGCTGTTTTTT. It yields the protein CASRLTGTDPGELFF.

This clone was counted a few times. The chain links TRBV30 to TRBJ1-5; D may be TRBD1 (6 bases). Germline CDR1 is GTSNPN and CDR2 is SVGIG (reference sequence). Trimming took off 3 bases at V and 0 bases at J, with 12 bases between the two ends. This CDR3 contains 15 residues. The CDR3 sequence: CAWRPWTDSNQPQHF. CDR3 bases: TGTGCCTGGAGGCCCTGGACAGATAGCAATCAGCCCCAGCATTTT.

The CDR3 loop is CASSPSGGEQFF. The CDR3 nucleotides read TGTGCCAGCTCACCAAGCGGGGGTGAGCAGTTCTTC. This sequence joins TRBV18 and TRBJ2-1; 8 bases are shared with TRBD2. The CDR3 is made up of 12 amino acids. The trim removed 2 bases at V and 9 bases at J, leaving 0 bases unmatched. Looked up from germline, CDR1 is KGHSH and CDR2 is LQKENI. Full variable domain (missing parts from reference TRBV18 and TRBJ2-1): NAGVMQNPRHLVRRRGQEARLRCSPMKGHSHVYWYRQLPEEGLKFMVYLQKENIIDESGMPKERFSAEFPKEGPSILRIQQVVRGDSAAYFCASSPSGGEQFFGPGTRLTVL.

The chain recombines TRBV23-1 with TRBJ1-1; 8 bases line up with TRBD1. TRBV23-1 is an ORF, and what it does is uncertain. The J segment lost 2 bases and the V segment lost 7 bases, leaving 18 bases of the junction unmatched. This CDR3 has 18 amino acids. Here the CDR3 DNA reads TGCGCCAGCACCACCGACAGGGGTACAAGCCCATTTAACACTGAAGCTTTCTTT. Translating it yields CASTTDRGTSPFNTEAFF.

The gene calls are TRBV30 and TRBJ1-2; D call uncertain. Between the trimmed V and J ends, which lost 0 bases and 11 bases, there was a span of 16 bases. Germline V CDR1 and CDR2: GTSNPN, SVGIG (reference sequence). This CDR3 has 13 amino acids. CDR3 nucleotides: TGTGCCTGGAGTGTAGGCAGGTCTTTGGTTTACACCTTC. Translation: CAWSVGRSLVYTF.

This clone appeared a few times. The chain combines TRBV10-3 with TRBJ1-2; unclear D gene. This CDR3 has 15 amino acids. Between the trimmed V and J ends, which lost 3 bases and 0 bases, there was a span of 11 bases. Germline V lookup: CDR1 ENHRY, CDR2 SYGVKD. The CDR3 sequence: CAISETGSSNYGYTF. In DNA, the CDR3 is TGTGCCATCAGTGAAACCGGGTCCTCTAACTATGGCTACACCTTC.